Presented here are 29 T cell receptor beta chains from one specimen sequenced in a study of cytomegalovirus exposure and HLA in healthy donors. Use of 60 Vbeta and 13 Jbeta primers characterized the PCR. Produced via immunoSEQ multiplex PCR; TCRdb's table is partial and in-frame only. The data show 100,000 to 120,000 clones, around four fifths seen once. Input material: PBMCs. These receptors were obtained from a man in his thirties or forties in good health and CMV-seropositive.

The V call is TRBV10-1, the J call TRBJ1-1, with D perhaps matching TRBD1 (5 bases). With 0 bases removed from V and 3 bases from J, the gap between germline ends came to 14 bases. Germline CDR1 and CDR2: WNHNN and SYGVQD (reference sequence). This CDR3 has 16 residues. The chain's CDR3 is CASSESGHPADTEAFF. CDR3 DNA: TGCGCCAGCAGTGAGTCGGGGCACCCGGCGGACACTGAAGCTTTCTTT.

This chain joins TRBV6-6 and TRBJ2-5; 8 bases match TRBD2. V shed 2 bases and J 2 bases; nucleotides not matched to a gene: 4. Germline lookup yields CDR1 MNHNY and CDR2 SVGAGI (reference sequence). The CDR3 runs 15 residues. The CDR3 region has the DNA TGTGCCAGCAGTTACGAGCGGGGGTGGCAAGAGACCCAGTACTTC. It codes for CASSYERGWQETQYF.

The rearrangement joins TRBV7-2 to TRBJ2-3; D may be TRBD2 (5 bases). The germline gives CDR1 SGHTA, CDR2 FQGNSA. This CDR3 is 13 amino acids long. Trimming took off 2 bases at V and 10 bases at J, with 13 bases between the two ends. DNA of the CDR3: TGTGCCAGCAGCTTAACCCCATCCGGGGCGCAGTATTTT. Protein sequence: CASSLTPSGAQYF.

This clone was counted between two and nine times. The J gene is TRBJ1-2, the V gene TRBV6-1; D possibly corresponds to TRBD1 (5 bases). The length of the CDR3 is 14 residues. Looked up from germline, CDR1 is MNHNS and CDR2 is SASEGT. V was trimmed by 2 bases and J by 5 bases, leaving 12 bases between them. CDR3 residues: CASSEPGQRYGYTF. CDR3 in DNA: TGTGCCAGCAGTGAACCAGGGCAGAGGTATGGCTACACCTTC.

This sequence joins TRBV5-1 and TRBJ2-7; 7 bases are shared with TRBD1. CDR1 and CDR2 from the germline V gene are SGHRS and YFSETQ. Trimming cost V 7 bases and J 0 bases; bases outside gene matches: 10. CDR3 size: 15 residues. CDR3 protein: CASRTRTGDSYEQYF. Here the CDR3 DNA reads TGCGCCAGCCGAACAAGGACAGGTGACTCCTACGAGCAGTACTTC.

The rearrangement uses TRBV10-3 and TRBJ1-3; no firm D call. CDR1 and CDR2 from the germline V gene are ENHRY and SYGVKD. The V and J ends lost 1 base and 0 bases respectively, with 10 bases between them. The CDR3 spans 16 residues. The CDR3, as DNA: TGTGCCATCAGTGAGTTGAAGCGGGACTCTGGAAACACCATATATTTT. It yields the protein CAISELKRDSGNTIYF.

Here the CDR3 DNA reads TGTGCCAGCAGCTACCGCCAGACAGGGGGCAGAGAGACCCAGTACTTC. This encodes CASSYRQTGGRETQYF. J is TRBJ2-5 and V is TRBV7-9; 10 positions match TRBD1. Germline V gene data show CDR1 as SEHNR and CDR2 as FQNEAQ (reference sequence). After removal of 4 bases from V and 4 bases from J, the junction contained 9 bases not matched to a gene. This CDR3 region has 16 residues.

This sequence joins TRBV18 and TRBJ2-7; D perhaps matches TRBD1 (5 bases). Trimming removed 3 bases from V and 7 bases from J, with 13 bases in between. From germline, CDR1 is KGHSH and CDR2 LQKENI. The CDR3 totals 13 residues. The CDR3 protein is CASSPGQHGEQYF. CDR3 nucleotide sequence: TGTGCCAGCTCACCTGGACAACATGGGGAGCAGTACTTC.

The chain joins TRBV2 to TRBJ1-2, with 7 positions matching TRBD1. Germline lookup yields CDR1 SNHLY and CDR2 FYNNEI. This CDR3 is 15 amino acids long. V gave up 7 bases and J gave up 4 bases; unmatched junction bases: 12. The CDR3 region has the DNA TGTGCCAGCACCTTGGGGGACAGAACCTCCTATGGCTACACCTTC. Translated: CASTLGDRTSYGYTF.

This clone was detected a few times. CDR3 nucleotide sequence: TGCGCCAGCAGCCAAGATCCCAAGGGTGCGGGGAACACTGAAGCTTTCTTT. It specifies CASSQDPKGAGNTEAFF. The genes are TRBV4-1 and TRBJ1-1; D unresolved. This CDR3 is built from 17 residues. Germline-derived CDR1 and CDR2 are MGHRA and YSYEKL. The ends were cut back, 0 bases at V and 1 base at J, with 15 bases in the middle.

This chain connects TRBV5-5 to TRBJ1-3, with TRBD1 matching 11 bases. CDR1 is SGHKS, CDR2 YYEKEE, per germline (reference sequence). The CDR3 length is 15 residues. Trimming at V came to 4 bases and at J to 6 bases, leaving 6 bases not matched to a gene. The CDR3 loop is CASSPGQGAENTIYF. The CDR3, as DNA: TGTGCCAGCAGCCCAGGACAGGGGGCAGAAAACACCATATATTTT.

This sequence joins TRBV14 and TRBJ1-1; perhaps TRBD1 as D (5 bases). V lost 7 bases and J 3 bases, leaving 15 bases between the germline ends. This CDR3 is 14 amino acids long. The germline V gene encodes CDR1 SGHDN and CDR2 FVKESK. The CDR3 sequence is CASTTQPGDTEAFF. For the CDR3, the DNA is TGTGCCAGCACAACTCAACCGGGGGACACTGAAGCTTTCTTT.

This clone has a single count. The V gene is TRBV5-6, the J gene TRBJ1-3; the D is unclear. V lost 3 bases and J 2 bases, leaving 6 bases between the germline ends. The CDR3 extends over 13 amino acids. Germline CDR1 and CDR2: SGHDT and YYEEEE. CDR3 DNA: TGTGCCAGCAGCTCTCTTCCTGGAAACACCATATATTTT. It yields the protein CASSSLPGNTIYF.

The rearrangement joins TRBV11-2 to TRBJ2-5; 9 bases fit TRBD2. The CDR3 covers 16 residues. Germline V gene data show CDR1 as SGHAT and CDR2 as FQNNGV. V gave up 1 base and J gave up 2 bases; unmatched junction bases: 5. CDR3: CASSLGVTSGQETQYF. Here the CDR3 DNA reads TGTGCCAGCAGCTTAGGCGTAACTAGCGGGCAAGAGACCCAGTACTTC.

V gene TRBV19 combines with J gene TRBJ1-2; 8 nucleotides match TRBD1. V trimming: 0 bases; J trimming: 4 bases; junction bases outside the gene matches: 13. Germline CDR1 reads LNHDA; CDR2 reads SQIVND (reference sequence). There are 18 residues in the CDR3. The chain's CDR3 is CASSIDLPGGAGIYGYTF. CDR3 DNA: TGTGCCAGTAGTATAGATCTACCAGGGGGCGCCGGGATCTATGGCTACACCTTC.

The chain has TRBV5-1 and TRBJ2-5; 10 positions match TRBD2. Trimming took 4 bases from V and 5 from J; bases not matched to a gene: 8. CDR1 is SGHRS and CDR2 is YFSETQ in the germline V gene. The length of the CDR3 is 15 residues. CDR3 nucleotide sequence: TGCGCCAGCAGCCCCTCAGCGGGGGGGTCGGAGACCCAGTACTTC. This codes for CASSPSAGGSETQYF.

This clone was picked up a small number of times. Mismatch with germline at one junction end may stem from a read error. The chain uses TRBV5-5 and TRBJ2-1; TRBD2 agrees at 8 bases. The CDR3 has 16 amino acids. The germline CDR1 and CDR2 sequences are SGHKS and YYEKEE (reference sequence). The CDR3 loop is CASSLGIRLANNDQFF. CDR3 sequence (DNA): TGTGCCAGCAGCTTGGGGATTCGACTAGCGAACAATGACCAGTTCTTC.

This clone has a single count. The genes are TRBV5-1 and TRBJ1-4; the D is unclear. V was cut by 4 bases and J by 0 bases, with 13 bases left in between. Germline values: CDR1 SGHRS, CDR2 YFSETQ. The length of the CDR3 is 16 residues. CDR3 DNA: TGCGCCAGCAGCCGAGGCCCCATAGCAACTAATGAAAAACTGTTTTTT. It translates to CASSRGPIATNEKLFF.

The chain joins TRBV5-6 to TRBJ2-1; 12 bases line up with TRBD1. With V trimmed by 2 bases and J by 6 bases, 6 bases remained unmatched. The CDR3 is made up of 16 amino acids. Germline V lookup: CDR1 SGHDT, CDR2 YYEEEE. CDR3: CASSLIPGQGANEQFF. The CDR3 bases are TGTGCCAGCAGCTTAATCCCGGGACAGGGGGCCAATGAGCAGTTCTTC.

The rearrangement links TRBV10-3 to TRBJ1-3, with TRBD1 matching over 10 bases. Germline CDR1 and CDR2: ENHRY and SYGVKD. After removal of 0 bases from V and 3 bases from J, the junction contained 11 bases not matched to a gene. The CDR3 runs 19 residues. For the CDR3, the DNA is TGTGCCATCAGTGAGTCCTACAGGACAGGGGGTTTTGGTGGAAACACCATATATTTT. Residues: CAISESYRTGGFGGNTIYF.

CDR3 sequence (DNA): TGTGCCAGCAGTTACGACAGGGCAATGGTGGAGACCCAGTACTTC. It specifies CASSYDRAMVETQYF. The V call is TRBV6-5, the J call TRBJ2-5; 7 bases match TRBD1. This CDR3 comprises 15 residues. The ends lost 2 bases at V and 5 bases at J; junction bases unmatched: 8. CDR1 is MNHEY, CDR2 SVGAGI, per germline.

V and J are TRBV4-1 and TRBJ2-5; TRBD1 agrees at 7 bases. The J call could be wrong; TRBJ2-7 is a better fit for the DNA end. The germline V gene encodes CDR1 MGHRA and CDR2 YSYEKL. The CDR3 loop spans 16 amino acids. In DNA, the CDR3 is TGCGCCAGCAGCCTTAACGAGGGGGCGGGTCAGCTCGAGCAGTACTTC. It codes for CASSLNEGAGQLEQYF.

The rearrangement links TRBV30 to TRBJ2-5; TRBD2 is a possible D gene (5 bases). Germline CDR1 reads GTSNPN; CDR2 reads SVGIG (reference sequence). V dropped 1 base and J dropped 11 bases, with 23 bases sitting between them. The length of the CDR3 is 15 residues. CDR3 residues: CAWSASNRLRVGQYF. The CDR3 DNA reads TGTGCCTGGAGTGCGAGTAACCGACTACGAGTTGGGCAGTACTTC. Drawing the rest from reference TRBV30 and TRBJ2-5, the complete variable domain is SQTIHQWPATLVQPVGSPLSLECTVEGTSNPNLYWYRQAAGRGLQLLFYSVGIGQISSEVPQNLSASRPQDRQFILSSKKLLLSDSGFYLCAWSASNRLRVGQYFGPGTRLLVL.

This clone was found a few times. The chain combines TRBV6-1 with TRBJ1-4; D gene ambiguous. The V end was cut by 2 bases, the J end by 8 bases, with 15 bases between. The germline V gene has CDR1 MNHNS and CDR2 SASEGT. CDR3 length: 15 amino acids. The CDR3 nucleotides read TGTGCCAGCAGTGAATTCGGGGTAGGAGGGGAAAAACTGTTTTTT. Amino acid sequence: CASSEFGVGGEKLFF.

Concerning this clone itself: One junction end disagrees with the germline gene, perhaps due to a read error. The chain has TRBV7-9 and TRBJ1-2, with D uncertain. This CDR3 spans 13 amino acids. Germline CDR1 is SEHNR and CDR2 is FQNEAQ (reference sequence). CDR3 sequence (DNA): TGTTCCAGCGTAACAGATTTTAACTATGGCTACACCTTC. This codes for CSSVTDFNYGYTF. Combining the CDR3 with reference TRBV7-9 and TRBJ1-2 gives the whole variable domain DTGVSQNPRHKITKRGQNVTFRCDPISEHNRLYWYRQTLGQGPEFLTYFQNEAQLEKSRLLSDRFSAERPKGSFSTLEIQRTEQGDSAMYLCSSVTDFNYGYTFGSGTRLTVV.

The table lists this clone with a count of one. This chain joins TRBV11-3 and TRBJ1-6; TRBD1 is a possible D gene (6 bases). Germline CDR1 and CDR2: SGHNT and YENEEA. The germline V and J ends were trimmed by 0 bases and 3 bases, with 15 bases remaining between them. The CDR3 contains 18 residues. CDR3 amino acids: CASSLEPYRDNYNSPLHF. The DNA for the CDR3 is TGTGCCAGCAGCTTAGAGCCGTATCGGGACAACTATAATTCACCCCTCCACTTT. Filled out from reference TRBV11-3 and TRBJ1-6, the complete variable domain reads EAGVVQSPRYKIIEKKQPVAFWCNPISGHNTLYWYLQNLGQGPELLIRYENEEAVDDSQLPKDRFSAERLKGVDSTLKIQPAELGDSAVYLCASSLEPYRDNYNSPLHFGNGTRLTVT.

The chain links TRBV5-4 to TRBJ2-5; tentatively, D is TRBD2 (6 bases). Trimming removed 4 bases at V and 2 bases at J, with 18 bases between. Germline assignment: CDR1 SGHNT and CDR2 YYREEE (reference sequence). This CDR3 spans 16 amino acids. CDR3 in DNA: TGTGCCAGCAGCGCAGAGGCGGCGGGGCAGCAAGAGACCCAGTACTTC. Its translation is CASSAEAAGQQETQYF. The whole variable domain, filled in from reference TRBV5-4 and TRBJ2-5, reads ETGVTQSPTHLIKTRGQQVTLRCSSQSGHNTVSWYQQALGQGPQFIFQYYREEENGRGNFPPRFSGLQFPNYSSELNVNALELDDSALYLCASSAEAAGQQETQYFGPGTRLLVL.

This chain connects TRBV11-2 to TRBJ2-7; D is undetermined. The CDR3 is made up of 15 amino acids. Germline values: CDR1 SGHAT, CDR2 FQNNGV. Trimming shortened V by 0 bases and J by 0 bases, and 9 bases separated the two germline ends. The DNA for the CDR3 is TGTGCCAGCAGCTTAGATCAGGCGCACTCCTACGAGCAGTACTTC. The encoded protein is CASSLDQAHSYEQYF.

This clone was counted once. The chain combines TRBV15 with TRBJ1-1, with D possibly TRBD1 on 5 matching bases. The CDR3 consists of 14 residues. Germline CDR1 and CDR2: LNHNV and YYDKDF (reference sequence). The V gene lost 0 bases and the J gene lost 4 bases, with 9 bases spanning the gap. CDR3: CATSRDWGGTEAFF. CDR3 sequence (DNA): TGTGCCACCAGCAGAGATTGGGGGGGCACTGAAGCTTTCTTT.